A selection of T cell receptor beta chains follows, all from one sample in a study of graft-versus-host responses after intestinal transplantation. Method: immunoSEQ multiplex PCR; TCRdb's copy keeps in-frame clones and lacks some. This table holds approximately 90,000 clones, approximately 90% found once. The antigens for these receptors are not known. Here the sequenced sample was unstimulated CD8+ T cells sorted from spleen or lymph node cells, taken before transplant. The receptors were gathered from a human donor who was the organ donor for an intestinal transplant. Both conserved end residues are part of each CDR3. The D gene is left open where the match is weak.

V	D	J	CDR3
TRBV11-2	-	TRBJ2-5	CASSDPVAEQETQYF
TRBV4-2	-	TRBJ2-7	CASSQGPTYEQYF
TRBV25-1	-	TRBJ1-2	CASSETFNYGYTF
TRBV6-5	-	TRBJ2-7	CASSYSRFGYEQYF
TRBV29-1	-	TRBJ2-2	CSGSGNTGELFF
TRBV15	TRBD2	TRBJ2-1	CATSRVLAGGGNEQFF
TRBV28	-	TRBJ1-1	CASSLGPLNTEAFF
TRBV27	-	TRBJ1-4	CASTPWAGNEKLFF
TRBV6-1	TRBD1	TRBJ1-1	CASSEVRTGKDTEAFF
TRBV6-5	-	TRBJ2-1	CASSYSGPNEQFF
TRBV5-1	-	TRBJ2-7	CASSLGLSNEQYF
TRBV6-5	TRBD1	TRBJ2-7	CASRDTVGQGHEQYF
TRBV19	-	TRBJ1-3	CASSWTSRSGNTIYF
TRBV4-1	TRBD1	TRBJ1-5	CASSLRQGLSNQPQHF
TRBV29-1	-	TRBJ1-1	CSVEGGSEAFF
TRBV9	-	TRBJ2-7	CASSVGPSYEQYF
TRBV4-1	-	TRBJ2-2	CASSQAIGELFF
TRBV5-6	-	TRBJ2-1	CASSLGLVIHEQFF
TRBV5-1	-	TRBJ1-1	CASSGEPRVRTEAFF
TRBV29-1	TRBD1	TRBJ2-7	CSVVDRAYYEQYF
TRBV6-6	-	TRBJ2-7	CASSSFYEQYF
TRBV30	-	TRBJ2-1	CAWSLVGVEQFF
TRBV18	-	TRBJ1-1	CASSALGTMSLSIGEAFF
TRBV19	-	TRBJ1-1	CASSVLTEAFF
TRBV4-1	-	TRBJ1-1	CASSHRGRVPSTEAFF
TRBV7-6	TRBD2	TRBJ2-1	CASSFTSGWNEQFF
TRBV2	-	TRBJ2-3	CASSDQRSTDTQYF
TRBV9	TRBD1	TRBJ2-3	CASSAPGGPPDTQYF
TRBV7-3	-	TRBJ1-5	CASSLIKHQPQHF